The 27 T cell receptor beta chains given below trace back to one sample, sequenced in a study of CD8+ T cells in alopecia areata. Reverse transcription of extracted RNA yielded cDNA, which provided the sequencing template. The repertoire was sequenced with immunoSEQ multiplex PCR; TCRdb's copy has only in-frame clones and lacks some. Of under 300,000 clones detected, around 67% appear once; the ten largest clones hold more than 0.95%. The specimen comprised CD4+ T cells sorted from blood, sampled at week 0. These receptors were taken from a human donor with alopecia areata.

CDR3 residues: CATSRRQGYNSPLHF. The CDR3 nucleotides read TGTGCCACCAGCAGAAGACAGGGATATAATTCACCCCTCCACTTT. This chain connects TRBV15 to TRBJ1-6; 7 nucleotides match TRBD1. Germline trimming cut 2 bases from V and 4 bases from J; bases unmatched to any gene: 2. Germline V gene sequence: CDR1 LNHNV, CDR2 YYDKDF (reference sequence). CDR3 size: 15 residues.

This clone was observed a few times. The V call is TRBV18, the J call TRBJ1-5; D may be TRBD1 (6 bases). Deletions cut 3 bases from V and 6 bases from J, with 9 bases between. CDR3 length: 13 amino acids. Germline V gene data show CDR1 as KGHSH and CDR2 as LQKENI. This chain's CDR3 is CASSPQGSQPQHF. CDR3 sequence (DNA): TGTGCCAGCTCACCCCAGGGGAGTCAGCCCCAGCATTTT.

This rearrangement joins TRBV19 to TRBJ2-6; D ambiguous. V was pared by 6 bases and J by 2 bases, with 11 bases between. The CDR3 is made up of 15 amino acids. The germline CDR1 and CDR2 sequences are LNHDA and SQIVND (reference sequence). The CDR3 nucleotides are TGTGCCAGTAGACCACCGGGTACTGGGGCCAACGTCCTGACTTTC. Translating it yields CASRPPGTGANVLTF. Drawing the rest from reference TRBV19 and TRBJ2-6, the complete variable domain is DGGITQSPKYLFRKEGQNVTLSCEQNLNHDAMYWYRQDPGQGLRLIYYSQIVNDFQKGDIAEGYSVSREKKESFPLTVTSAQKNPTAFYLCASRPPGTGANVLTFGAGSRLTVL.

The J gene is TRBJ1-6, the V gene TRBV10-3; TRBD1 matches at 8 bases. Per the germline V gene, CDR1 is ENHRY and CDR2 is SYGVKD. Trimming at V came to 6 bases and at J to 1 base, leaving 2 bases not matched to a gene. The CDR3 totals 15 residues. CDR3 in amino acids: CAISRTGSYNSPLHF. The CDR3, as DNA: TGTGCCATCAGCAGGACAGGGTCCTATAATTCACCCCTCCACTTT.

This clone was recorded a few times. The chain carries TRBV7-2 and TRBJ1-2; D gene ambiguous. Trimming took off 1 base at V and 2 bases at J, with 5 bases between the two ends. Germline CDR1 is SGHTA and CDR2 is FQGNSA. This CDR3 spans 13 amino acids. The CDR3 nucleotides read TGTGCCAGCAGCTTAGAGTGGAACTATGGCTACACCTTC. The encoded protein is CASSLEWNYGYTF. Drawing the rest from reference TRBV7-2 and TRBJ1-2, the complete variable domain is GAGVSQSPSNKVTEKGKDVELRCDPISGHTALYWYRQSLGQGLEFLIYFQGNSAPDKSGLPSDRFSAERTGGSVSTLTIQRTQQEDSAVYLCASSLEWNYGYTFGSGTRLTVV.

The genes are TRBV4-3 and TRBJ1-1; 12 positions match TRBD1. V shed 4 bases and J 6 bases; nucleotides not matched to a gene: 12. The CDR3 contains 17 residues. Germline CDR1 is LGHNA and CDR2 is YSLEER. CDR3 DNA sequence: TGCGCCAGCAGCCTCTCCGGGACAGGGGGCTTTTTCTCTGAAGCTTTCTTT. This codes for CASSLSGTGGFFSEAFF.

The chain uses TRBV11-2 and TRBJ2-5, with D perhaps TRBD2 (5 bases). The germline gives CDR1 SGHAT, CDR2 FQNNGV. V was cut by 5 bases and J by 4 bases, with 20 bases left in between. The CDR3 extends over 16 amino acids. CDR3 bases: TGTGCCAGCAGCCCCTCCCCCTCGATTGCGGGAGAGACCCAGTACTTC. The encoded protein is CASSPSPSIAGETQYF.

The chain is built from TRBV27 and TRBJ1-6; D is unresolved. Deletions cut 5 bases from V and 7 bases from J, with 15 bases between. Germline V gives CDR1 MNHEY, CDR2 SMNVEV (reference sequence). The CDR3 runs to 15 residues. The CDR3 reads CASSPPGLPNSPLHF. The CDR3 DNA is TGTGCCAGCAGTCCTCCGGGCCTACCGAATTCACCCCTCCACTTT.

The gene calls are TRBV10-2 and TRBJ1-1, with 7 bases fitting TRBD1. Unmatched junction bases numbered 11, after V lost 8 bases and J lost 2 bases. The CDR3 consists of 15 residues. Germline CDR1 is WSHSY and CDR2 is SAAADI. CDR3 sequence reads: CASGRGRGTNTEAFF. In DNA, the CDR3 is TGCGCCAGCGGGCGAGGCAGGGGGACCAACACTGAAGCTTTCTTT.

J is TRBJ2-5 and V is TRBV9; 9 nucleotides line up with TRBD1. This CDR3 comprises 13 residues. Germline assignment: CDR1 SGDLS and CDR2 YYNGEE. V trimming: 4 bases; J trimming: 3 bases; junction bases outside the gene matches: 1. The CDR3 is CASSRTGEETQYF. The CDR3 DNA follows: TGTGCCAGCAGCCGGACAGGGGAAGAGACCCAGTACTTC.

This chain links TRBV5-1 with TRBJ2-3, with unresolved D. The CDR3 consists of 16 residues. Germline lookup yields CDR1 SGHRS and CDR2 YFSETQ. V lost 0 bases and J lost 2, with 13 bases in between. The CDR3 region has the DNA TGCGCCAGCAGCTTGGCCCTTTTGGCAATCACAGATACGCAGTATTTT. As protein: CASSLALLAITDTQYF.

In nucleotides, the CDR3 is TGTGCCAGCAGCCAACTCCTGGGAGGTCAGCCCCAGCATTTT. Protein: CASSQLLGGQPQHF. The chain combines TRBV4-2 with TRBJ1-5; D gene ambiguous. Germline V CDR1 and CDR2: LGHNA, YNFKEQ. The CDR3 contains 14 residues. V dropped 2 bases and J dropped 6 bases, with 11 bases sitting between them.

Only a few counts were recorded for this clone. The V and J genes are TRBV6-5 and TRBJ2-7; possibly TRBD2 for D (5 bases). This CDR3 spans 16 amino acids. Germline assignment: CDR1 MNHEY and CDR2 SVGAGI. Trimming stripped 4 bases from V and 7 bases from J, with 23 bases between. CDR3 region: CASSLWAIAGAQEQYF. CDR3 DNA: TGTGCCAGCAGTTTATGGGCTATTGCGGGCGCGCAGGAGCAGTACTTC.

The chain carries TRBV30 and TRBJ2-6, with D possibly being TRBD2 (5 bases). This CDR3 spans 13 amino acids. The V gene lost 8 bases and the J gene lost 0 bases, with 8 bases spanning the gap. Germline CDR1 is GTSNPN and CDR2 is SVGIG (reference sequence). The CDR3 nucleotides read TGTGCCGCTCGGGGCTCTGGGGCCAACGTCCTGACTTTC. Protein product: CAARGSGANVLTF.

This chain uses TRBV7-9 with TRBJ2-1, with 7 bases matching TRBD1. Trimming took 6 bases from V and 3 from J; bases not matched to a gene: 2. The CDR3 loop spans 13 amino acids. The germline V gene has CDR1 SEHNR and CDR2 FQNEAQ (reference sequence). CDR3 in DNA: TGTGCCAGCAGTTGGACAGGCTACAATGAGCAGTTCTTC. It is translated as CASSWTGYNEQFF.

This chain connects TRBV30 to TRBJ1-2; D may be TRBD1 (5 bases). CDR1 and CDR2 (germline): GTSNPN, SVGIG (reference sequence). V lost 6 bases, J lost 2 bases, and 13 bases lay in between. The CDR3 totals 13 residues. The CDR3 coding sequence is TGTGCCTGCCATGGGGAGGGGAACTATGGCTACACCTTC. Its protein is CACHGEGNYGYTF.

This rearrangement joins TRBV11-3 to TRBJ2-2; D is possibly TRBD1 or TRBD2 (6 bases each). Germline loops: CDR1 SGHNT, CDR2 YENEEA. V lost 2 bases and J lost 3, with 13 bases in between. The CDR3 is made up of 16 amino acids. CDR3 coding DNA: TGTGCCAGCAGCTTAATGCCGGGGGCGGACACCGGGGAGCTGTTTTTT. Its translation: CASSLMPGADTGELFF.

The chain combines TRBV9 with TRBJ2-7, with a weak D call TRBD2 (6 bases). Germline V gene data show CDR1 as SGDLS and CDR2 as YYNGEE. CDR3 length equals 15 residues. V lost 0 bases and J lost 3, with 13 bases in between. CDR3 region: CASSVGVGEDYEQYF. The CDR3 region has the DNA TGTGCCAGCAGCGTAGGAGTAGGGGAGGACTACGAGCAGTACTTC.

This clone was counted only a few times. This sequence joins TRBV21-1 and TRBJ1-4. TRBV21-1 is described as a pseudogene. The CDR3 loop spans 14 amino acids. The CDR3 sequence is CASSKGTTNEKLFF. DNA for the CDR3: TGTGCCAGCAGCAAAGGGACAACTAATGAAAAACTGTTTTTT.

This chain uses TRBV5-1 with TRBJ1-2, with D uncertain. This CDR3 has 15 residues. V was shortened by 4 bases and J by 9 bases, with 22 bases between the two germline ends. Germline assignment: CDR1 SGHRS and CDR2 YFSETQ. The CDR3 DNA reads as TGCGCCAGCAGCGATAACCCGGCGGCACATGATAGCTACACCTTC. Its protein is CASSDNPAAHDSYTF.

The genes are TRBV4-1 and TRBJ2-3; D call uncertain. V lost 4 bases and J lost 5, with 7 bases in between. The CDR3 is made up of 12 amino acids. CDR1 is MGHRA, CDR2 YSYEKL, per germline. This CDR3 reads CASSPPQDTQYF. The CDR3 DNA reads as TGCGCCAGCAGCCCCCCCCAAGATACGCAGTATTTT.

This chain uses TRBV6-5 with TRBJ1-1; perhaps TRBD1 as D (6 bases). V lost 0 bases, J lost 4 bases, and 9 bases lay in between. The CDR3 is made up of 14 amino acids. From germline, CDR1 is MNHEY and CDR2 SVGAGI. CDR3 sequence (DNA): TGTGCCAGCAGTTACTCAGGGGACACCACTGAAGCTTTCTTT. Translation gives CASSYSGDTTEAFF.

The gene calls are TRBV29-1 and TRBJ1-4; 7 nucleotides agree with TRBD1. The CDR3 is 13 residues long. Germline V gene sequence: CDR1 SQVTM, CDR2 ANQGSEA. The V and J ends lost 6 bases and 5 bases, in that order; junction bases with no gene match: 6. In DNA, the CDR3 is TGCAGCGTCTCGGCCAGGGGGAATGAAAAACTGTTTTTT. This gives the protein CSVSARGNEKLFF.

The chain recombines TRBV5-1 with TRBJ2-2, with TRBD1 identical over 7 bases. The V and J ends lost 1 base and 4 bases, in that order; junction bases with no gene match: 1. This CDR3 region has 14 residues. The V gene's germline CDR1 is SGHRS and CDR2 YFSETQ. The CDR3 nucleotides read TGCGCCAGCAGCTTGCCAGGGGGCACCGGGGAGCTGTTTTTT. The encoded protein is CASSLPGGTGELFF.

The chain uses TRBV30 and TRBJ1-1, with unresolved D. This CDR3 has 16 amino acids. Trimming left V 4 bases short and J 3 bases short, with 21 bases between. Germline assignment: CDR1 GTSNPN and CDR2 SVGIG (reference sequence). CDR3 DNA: TGTGCCTGGATGAGGTGGAGGGTTGGACCGGACACTGAAGCTTTCTTT. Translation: CAWMRWRVGPDTEAFF.

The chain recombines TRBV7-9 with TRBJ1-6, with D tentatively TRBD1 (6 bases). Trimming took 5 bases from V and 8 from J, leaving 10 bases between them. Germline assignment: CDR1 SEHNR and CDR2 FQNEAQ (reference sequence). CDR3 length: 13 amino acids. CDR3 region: CASSQHRDSPLHF. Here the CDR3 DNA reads TGTGCCAGCAGCCAACACAGGGATTCACCCCTCCACTTT.

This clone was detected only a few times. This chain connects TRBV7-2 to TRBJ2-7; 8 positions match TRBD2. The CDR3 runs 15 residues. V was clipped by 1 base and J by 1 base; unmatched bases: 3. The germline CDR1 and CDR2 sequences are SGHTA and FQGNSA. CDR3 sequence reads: CASSLEGLASYEQYF. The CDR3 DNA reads TGTGCCAGCAGCTTAGAAGGACTAGCTTCCTACGAGCAGTACTTC.